A single sample gave rise to the 29 T cell receptor beta chains below, sequenced in a study of spatial heterogeneity in lung cancer. Time point denoted: sample taken at primary tumor resection. TCRdb itself ran the 5' RACE reads through MiXCR, one entry per CDR3 protein. The table records 40,000 to 50,000 distinct CDR3 sequences, roughly 13% of them present only once. The material was PBMCs, obtained at surgery. The receptor source for this set is a male donor with early-stage non-small cell lung cancer.

This clonotype was found a few times. V and J are TRBV11-2 and TRBJ1-4, with 7 bases aligning to TRBD1. Germline V CDR1 and CDR2: SGHAT, FQNNGV. The CDR3 sequence is 13 residues long. The junction had 5 bases not matched to a gene; V was cut back by 5 bases and J by 8 bases. CDR3 DNA sequence: TGTGCCAGCAGCAGGGGGCCACGGGAAAAACTGTTTTTT. Translated, it gives CASSRGPREKLFF.

This clonotype was counted many times. The chain is built from TRBV10-3 and TRBJ1-6, with D perhaps TRBD1 (5 bases). The CDR3 totals 14 residues. Germline CDR1 is ENHRY and CDR2 is SYGVKD. Trimming pared 6 bases from V and 10 bases from J, leaving 16 bases between. The CDR3 protein is CAISWDGLGSPLHF. Here the CDR3 DNA reads TGTGCCATCAGCTGGGACGGCCTTGGGTCACCCCTCCACTTT.

A few counts support this clonotype. The rearrangement uses TRBV4-3 and TRBJ2-3; the D is unclear. Germline assignment: CDR1 LGHNA and CDR2 YSLEER. This CDR3 is built from 14 residues. V was pared by 1 base and J by 4 bases, with 9 bases between. CDR3: CASSQVLRSDTQYF. The CDR3 DNA sequence: TGCGCCAGCAGCCAAGTACTCAGGTCAGATACGCAGTATTTT.

The chain joins TRBV7-2 to TRBJ1-1; D not resolved. The CDR3 is 12 residues long. Germline V gene lookup returns CDR1 SGHTA and CDR2 FQGNSA. V lost 3 bases to trimming and J lost 5 bases, with 7 bases between them. The CDR3 sequence is CASSLRETEAFF. CDR3 nucleotides: TGTGCCAGCAGCTTGCGGGAGACTGAAGCTTTCTTT.

This clonotype has a count of ten or more. The J gene is TRBJ2-7, the V gene TRBV20-1, with 9 bases aligning to TRBD1. J lost 4 bases, V lost 4 bases, and 2 bases had no gene match. CDR3 size: 12 residues. Germline CDR1 reads DFQATT; CDR2 reads SNEGSKA (reference sequence). The chain's CDR3 is CSATGTGYEQYF. The CDR3 nucleotides read TGCAGTGCTACCGGGACAGGGTACGAGCAGTACTTC.

This clonotype was detected only a few times. The V call is TRBV29-1, the J call TRBJ2-3, with 11 bases lining up with TRBD2. The ends lost 0 bases at V and 0 bases at J; junction bases unmatched: 8. Germline loops: CDR1 SQVTM, CDR2 ANQGSEA. The CDR3 runs 18 residues. CDR3 sequence (DNA): TGCAGCGTTGAAGAGGCTGCTAGCGGGAGGTTCAGCACAGATACGCAGTATTTT. Its protein is CSVEEAASGRFSTDTQYF.

This clonotype was detected many times. The chain combines TRBV9 with TRBJ2-7; D not certain. V lost 4 bases, J lost 0 bases, and 14 bases lay in between. The CDR3 is 15 residues long. CDR1 is SGDLS, CDR2 YYNGEE, per germline. The CDR3 protein is CASSPGLRSSYEQYF. The DNA of the CDR3 is TGTGCCAGCAGCCCGGGCCTCAGAAGCTCCTACGAGCAGTACTTC. Full variable domain (rest looked up from reference TRBV9 and TRBJ2-7): DSGVTQTPKHLITATGQRVTLRCSPRSGDLSVYWYQQSLDQGLQFLIQYYNGEERAKGNILERFSAQQFPDLHSELNLSSLELGDSALYFCASSPGLRSSYEQYFGPGTRLTVT.

This clonotype was seen just once. The gene calls are TRBV5-4 and TRBJ2-2, with a possible D match to TRBD1 (6 bases). With 3 bases removed from V and 1 base from J, the gap between germline ends came to 13 bases. The CDR3 is 16 amino acids. The germline V gene encodes CDR1 SGHNT and CDR2 YYREEE (reference sequence). The DNA for the CDR3 is TGTGCCAGCAGCTCAAGAGGGGGTTGGAACACCGGGGAGCTGTTTTTT. Its translation: CASSSRGGWNTGELFF.

CDR3 in amino acids: CSASYSGLAGPIEETQYF. CDR3 nucleotides: TGCAGTGCTAGTTACTCGGGACTAGCGGGGCCGATCGAAGAGACCCAGTACTTC. The rearrangement links TRBV20-1 to TRBJ2-5; 13 bases are a match to TRBD2. The V segment lost 3 bases and the J segment 3 bases; nucleotides outside the gene matches: 13. This CDR3 has 18 amino acids. Germline V lookup: CDR1 DFQATT, CDR2 SNEGSKA (reference sequence).

This clonotype was counted ten times or more. The J gene is TRBJ2-5, the V gene TRBV7-8; D call uncertain. The CDR3 loop spans 11 amino acids. CDR1 and CDR2 from the germline V gene are SGHVS and FQNEAQ. V was trimmed by 4 bases and J by 2 bases, leaving 2 bases between them. CDR3 protein: CASSSQETQYF. The DNA of the CDR3 is TGTGCCAGCAGCTCGCAAGAGACCCAGTACTTC.

This clonotype was recorded a few times. The chain employs TRBV5-1 and TRBJ2-7, with D possibly TRBD2 on 5 matching bases. Deletions cut 0 bases from V and 6 bases from J, with 16 bases between. Looked up from germline, CDR1 is SGHRS and CDR2 is YFSETQ. The CDR3 runs 15 residues. CDR3 sequence reads: CASSLESGKRGEQYF. In nucleotides, the CDR3 is TGCGCCAGCAGCTTGGAATCGGGAAAACGTGGCGAGCAGTACTTC.

At least ten counts were recorded for this clonotype. This chain links TRBV6-5 with TRBJ2-5; 10 bases agree with TRBD2. V shed 2 bases and J 3 bases; nucleotides not matched to a gene: 0. The CDR3 covers 14 residues. Germline values: CDR1 MNHEY, CDR2 SVGAGI. CDR3 sequence: CASSYLAGEETQYF. For the CDR3, the DNA is TGTGCCAGCAGTTACCTAGCGGGAGAAGAGACCCAGTACTTC.

The CDR3 bases are TGTGCCAGCAGGAGACAGGGGAATTACGAGCAGTACTTC. As protein: CASRRQGNYEQYF. This sequence joins TRBV2 and TRBJ2-7; 8 nucleotides agree with TRBD1. The CDR3 is made up of 13 amino acids. With V trimmed by 6 bases and J by 4 bases, 5 bases remained unmatched. Per the germline V gene, CDR1 is SNHLY and CDR2 is FYNNEI. Full variable domain (missing parts from reference TRBV2 and TRBJ2-7): EPEVTQTPSHQVTQMGQEVILRCVPISNHLYFYWYRQILGQKVEFLVSFYNNEISEKSEIFDDQFSVERPDGSNFTLKIRSTKLEDSAMYFCASRRQGNYEQYFGPGTRLTVT.

The chain combines TRBV7-9 with TRBJ1-5, with 7 bases matching TRBD1. This CDR3 region has 16 residues. Germline V lookup: CDR1 SEHNR, CDR2 FQNEAQ (reference sequence). V lost 1 base, J lost 3 bases, and 6 bases stayed unmatched. The CDR3 DNA reads as TGTGCCAGCAGCTTAGAGTCAGGGGGTATCAATCAGCCCCAGCATTTT. Protein sequence: CASSLESGGINQPQHF.

The rearrangement uses TRBV11-2 and TRBJ2-5; D remains ambiguous. CDR1 is SGHAT and CDR2 is FQNNGV in the germline V gene. The CDR3 consists of 15 residues. Trimming cost V 3 bases and J 1 base, with 12 bases left between them. The CDR3, as DNA: TGTGCCAGCAGCTTTTTTCCGTCAGCCCAAGAGACCCAGTACTTC. It encodes CASSFFPSAQETQYF. Variable domain in full (rest from reference TRBV11-2 and TRBJ2-5): EAGVAQSPRYKIIEKRQSVAFWCNPISGHATLYWYQQILGQGPKLLIQFQNNGVVDDSQLPKDRFSAERLKGVDSTLKIQPAKLEDSAVYLCASSFFPSAQETQYFGPGTRLLVL.

This clonotype was seen only a few times. This chain connects TRBV7-9 to TRBJ1-6, with 10 positions matching TRBD1. Germline lookup yields CDR1 SEHNR and CDR2 FQNEAQ (reference sequence). The V segment lost 7 bases and the J segment 6 bases; nucleotides outside the gene matches: 18. This CDR3 spans 19 amino acids. In nucleotides, the CDR3 is TGTGCCAGCAACCCAGGGGGGACAGGGGCCCTTTCGGCTAATTCACCCCTCCACTTT. Residues: CASNPGGTGALSANSPLHF.

This clonotype has a count of ten or more. The genes are TRBV7-9 and TRBJ1-4; no clear D gene. CDR3 length equals 14 residues. Trimming shortened V by 4 bases and J by 12 bases, and 18 bases separated the two germline ends. Germline V lookup: CDR1 SEHNR, CDR2 FQNEAQ (reference sequence). CDR3 residues: CASSSPPGIVELFF. The DNA of the CDR3 is TGTGCCAGCAGCTCACCCCCGGGGATTGTTGAACTGTTTTTT.

The chain combines TRBV11-2 with TRBJ2-7; either TRBD1 or TRBD2 may supply D (5 bases each). CDR1 and CDR2 from the germline V gene are SGHAT and FQNNGV. This CDR3 contains 14 residues. Trimming removed 4 bases from V and 2 bases from J, with 12 bases in between. CDR3 residues: CASSSVRGAYEQYF. The CDR3 coding sequence is TGTGCCAGCAGCTCCGTCCGAGGGGCCTACGAGCAGTACTTC.

In its sample, this clonotype was seen a few times. The genes are TRBV7-2 and TRBJ1-2; tentative D call: TRBD1 (5 bases). This CDR3 has 15 amino acids. The V end lost 5 bases, the J end lost 4 bases, and 17 bases lay between the germline ends. Germline loops: CDR1 SGHTA, CDR2 FQGNSA. The CDR3 here is CASSPSLAGSYGYTF. DNA of the CDR3: TGTGCCAGCAGCCCTTCACTGGCAGGGAGCTATGGCTACACCTTC.

This clonotype was counted a few times. J is TRBJ2-7 and V is TRBV7-8, with a weak D call TRBD1 (5 bases). Germline CDR1 and CDR2: SGHVS and FQNEAQ. With 2 bases removed from V and 2 bases from J, the gap between germline ends came to 16 bases. There are 16 residues in the CDR3. CDR3 in DNA: TGTGCCAGCAGCTTAAGGGGTTTAGCTACTACCTACGAGCAGTACTTC. Protein product: CASSLRGLATTYEQYF. Using reference TRBV7-8 and TRBJ2-7 for the parts outside the CDR3, the full variable domain is GAGVSQSPRYKVAKRGQDVALRCDPISGHVSLFWYQQALGQGPEFLTYFQNEAQLDKSGLPSDRFFAERPEGSVSTLKIQRTQQEDSAVYLCASSLRGLATTYEQYFGPGTRLTVT.

This clonotype occurred a few times. V is TRBV19 and J is TRBJ2-7; tentative D call: TRBD1 (6 bases). Germline CDR1 reads LNHDA; CDR2 reads SQIVND (reference sequence). V lost 7 bases and J lost 2, with 18 bases in between. This CDR3 comprises 15 residues. CDR3 bases: TGTGCCAGTAAGGCCCAAGTAACAGGGACCTACGAGCAGTACTTC. Amino acids: CASKAQVTGTYEQYF.

The table lists this clonotype with many counts. The V and J genes are TRBV7-9 and TRBJ1-2; D is ambiguous. The V gene's germline CDR1 is SEHNR and CDR2 FQNEAQ (reference sequence). The V gene lost 4 bases and the J gene lost 4 bases, with 13 bases spanning the gap. The CDR3 has 14 amino acids. The DNA for the CDR3 is TGTGCCAGCAGCTCTCCCGATGGGGTCTATGGCTACACCTTC. Translating it yields CASSSPDGVYGYTF.

This clonotype has a count of ten or more. The V gene is TRBV27, the J gene TRBJ1-5; unclear D gene. V lost 3 bases and J 0 bases, leaving 6 bases between the germline ends. CDR1 and CDR2 from the germline V gene are MNHEY and SMNVEV (reference sequence). This CDR3 is 14 amino acids long. CDR3 sequence reads: CASSFLDSNQPQHF. For the CDR3, the DNA is TGTGCCAGCAGTTTCCTAGATAGCAATCAGCCCCAGCATTTT.

This clonotype appeared a few times. The chain couples TRBV5-4 to TRBJ2-3; D is uncertain. V lost 0 bases, J lost 3 bases, and 14 bases lay in between. The V gene's germline CDR1 is SGHNT and CDR2 YYREEE (reference sequence). The CDR3 contains 16 residues. Here the CDR3 DNA reads TGTGCCAGCAGCTTGGTTCCGGGTTTGTGGACAGATACGCAGTATTTT. It codes for CASSLVPGLWTDTQYF.

This clonotype was observed many times. The chain carries TRBV6-2 or TRBV6-3 and TRBJ2-5; 7 nucleotides align to TRBD2. CDR3 length equals 16 residues. With V trimmed by 0 bases and J by 0 bases, 4 bases remained unmatched. Germline V CDR1 and CDR2: MNHEY, SVGEGT. CDR3 in amino acids: CASSYSASGYQETQYF. CDR3 DNA sequence: TGTGCCAGCAGTTACTCCGCTAGCGGCTACCAAGAGACCCAGTACTTC.

This clonotype was seen ten or more times. The genes are TRBV7-9 and TRBJ2-5; D gene uncertain. Trimming took off 5 bases at V and 5 bases at J, with 9 bases between the two ends. In germline, CDR1 is SEHNR, CDR2 FQNEAQ (reference sequence). This CDR3 spans 12 amino acids. CDR3 in amino acids: CASSPSPETQYF. In DNA form, the CDR3 reads TGTGCCAGCAGCCCCTCCCCGGAGACCCAGTACTTC.

The table lists this clonotype with a few counts. The rearrangement joins TRBV27 to TRBJ2-7, with TRBD1 matching over 7 bases. V shed 5 bases and J 3 bases; nucleotides not matched to a gene: 10. Germline V lookup: CDR1 MNHEY, CDR2 SMNVEV (reference sequence). There are 15 residues in the CDR3. CDR3: CASSLRWDSLYEQYF. The CDR3 DNA follows: TGTGCCAGCAGTCTCCGTTGGGACAGCCTCTACGAGCAGTACTTC.

This chain links TRBV6-5 with TRBJ2-7; TRBD1 matches at 7 bases. The CDR3 runs 13 residues. Germline CDR1 is MNHEY and CDR2 is SVGAGI. The ends lost 6 bases at V and 3 bases at J; junction bases unmatched: 5. The CDR3: CASRGPGGYEQYF. The DNA for the CDR3 is TGTGCCAGCAGGGGGCCAGGGGGCTACGAGCAGTACTTC.

This clonotype showed up many times. The CDR3 sequence: CASSSGGGGNQPQHF. As DNA, the CDR3 is TGTGCCAGCAGCAGCGGGGGCGGTGGCAATCAGCCCCAGCATTTT. The chain links TRBV6-6 to TRBJ1-5, with D tentatively TRBD1 (6 bases). The CDR3 length is 15 residues. With 6 bases removed from V and 2 bases from J, the gap between germline ends came to 14 bases. Germline CDR1 reads MNHNY; CDR2 reads SVGAGI (reference sequence).